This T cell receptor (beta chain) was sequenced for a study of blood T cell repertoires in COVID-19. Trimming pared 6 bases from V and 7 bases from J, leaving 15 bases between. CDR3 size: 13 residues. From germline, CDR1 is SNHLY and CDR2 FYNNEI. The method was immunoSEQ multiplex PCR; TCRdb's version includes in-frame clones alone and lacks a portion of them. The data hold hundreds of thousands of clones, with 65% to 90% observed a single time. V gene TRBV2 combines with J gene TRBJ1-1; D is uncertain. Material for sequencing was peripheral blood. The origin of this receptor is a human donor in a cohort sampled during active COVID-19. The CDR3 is CASRTTSLGEAFF. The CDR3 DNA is TGTGCCAGCAGAACCACAAGTCTTGGTGAAGCTTTCTTT.